This T cell receptor (beta chain) came from a study of post-analysis software for immune sequencing data. Study conclusions and caveats: Batch-matched samples strongly co-clustered by F measure. Roughly 5 TRBV segments, including TRBV5-6, TRBV5-1 and TRBV20-1, were more frequent in patients than controls.

The germline V and J ends were trimmed by 4 bases and 7 bases, with 14 bases remaining between them. The CDR3 totals 14 residues. Germline V gene sequence: CDR1 SEHNR, CDR2 FQNEAQ (reference sequence). Comment on this clonotype: Its matching antigen is unknown.

Carried by the TCR beta cDNA libraries were unique molecular identifiers. MiXCR, applied by TCRdb to the PCR reads, yields one record per CDR3 protein. The data contain fewer than 700,000 distinct CDR3 sequences, roughly 47% of them singletons. The source is a girl under 18 with multiple sclerosis. The chain couples TRBV7-9 to TRBJ2-1; D possibly matches TRBD1 or TRBD2 (5 bases each). The sample consisted of blood. Here the CDR3 reads CASSSLGTVNEQFF. CDR3 bases: TGTGCCAGCAGCTCATTGGGGACGGTTAATGAGCAGTTCTTC.